This T cell receptor beta chain stems from a study of blood T cell repertoires in COVID-19. At the level of the study: From the United States, Italy and Spain came samples of acute and convalescent COVID-19.

V gave up 3 bases and J gave up 4 bases, with 11 bases separating them. Looked up from germline, CDR1 is SGHTS and CDR2 is YDEGEE. This CDR3 has 15 amino acids. Per the original methods: For nucleated cells, counts were estimated from reference gene primer amplification. Using immunoSEQ multiplex PCR, the repertoire was profiled, and TCRdb retains in-frame clones only, with some absent. From that table come the V and J calls and clone size; the DNA was used to work out D and trimming. The table shows some 260,000 clones, with 70% to 90% occurring only once. Sequenced input: peripheral blood. The source is a human donor in a cohort sampled during active COVID-19. The V and J genes are TRBV5-8 and TRBJ2-6; D not certain. CDR3 loop: CASSSVGWGANVLTF. The CDR3, as DNA: TGTGCCAGCAGCTCCGTCGGGTGGGGGGCCAACGTCCTGACTTTC. Full variable domain (rest looked up from reference TRBV5-8 and TRBJ2-6): EAGVTQSPTHLIKTRGQQATLRCSPISGHTSVYWYQQALGLGLQFLLWYDEGEERNRGNFPPRFSGRQFPNYSSELNVNALELEDSALYLCASSSVGWGANVLTFGAGSRLTVL.